A selection of T cell receptor beta chains follows, all from one sample in a study of T cell responses to AZD1222 COVID-19 vaccine. The protocol was immunoSEQ multiplex PCR, while the TCRdb copy is restricted to in-frame clones and leaves out a portion. The table records about 120,000 clones, roughly 90% of them present only once. The sample in question was peripheral blood, obtained on day 0 of AZD1222 vaccination. These receptors originate from an adult in good health. Both conserved end residues are trimmed from each CDR3. Only some rows state a clone size, as once, few, many or a class for expanded clones.

. TRBV5-1 ASREEEGSYGYT
. TRBV4-3 ASSQREAANSPLH
. TRBV10-2 ASSESQAAEAF
. TRBV5-5 ASSLQGIPPPGPYYGYT
. TRBV12-5 ASGLAPTRGRAWTEAF
. TRBV3-1/TRBV3-2 ASSQGETQY
. TRBV5-1 ASSPGTGTSVNEQY
. TRBV29-1 SVRRLGRDEQY
once TRBV3-1/TRBV3-2 ASSQGVGSELAKNIQY
. TRBV9 ASSPRGSDNSPLH
. TRBV7-9 ASSPRGFSYEQY
. TRBV21-1 ASSKISSPRTDTQY
. TRBV7-2 ASSSGLTYEQF
. TRBV18 ASSQGTKTSGANVLT
. TRBV10-2 ASSVFFGGAGYGYT
. TRBV10-3 AISGGLAGGTGELF
. TRBV28 ASSLLSSGRNNEQF
. TRBV18 ASSPTLAGDTGELF
. TRBV6-5 ASSSSAGGQPQH
. TRBV9 ASSVGLAGTNTGELF
. TRBV5-5 ASSLDGDVRQPQH
. TRBV14 ASSLTTGRAYGYT
once TRBV7-2 ASSLRLAGGNEQF
. TRBV9 ASSGDRGTAVEKLF